The TCR beta chain described here comes from a study of neurological immune-mediated disorders. It was by 5'RACE with 10-nucleotide random UMIs that the cDNA was made. MiXCR was run by TCRdb on the 5' RACE reads, yielding one entry per CDR3 protein. The profile shows 55,000 to 75,000 distinct CDR3 sequences, 9.5% to 15% of them singletons. From germline, CDR1 is MNHEY and CDR2 SVGAGI. The CDR3 loop spans 18 amino acids. The ends lost 0 bases at V and 1 base at J; junction bases unmatched: 7. There are many counts of this clonotype. The origin of this receptor is an older woman with HTLV-1-associated myelopathy (HAM/TSP). The sequenced material came from PBMCs. The rearrangement joins TRBV6-5 to TRBJ2-3; 10 bases map to TRBD2. The CDR3 is CASSYSRPLAGGTDTQYF. The CDR3 nucleotides are TGTGCCAGCAGTTACTCTCGGCCCCTAGCGGGAGGCACAGATACGCAGTATTTT.